The 32 T cell receptor beta chains below were found in one sample sequenced in a study of blood T cell repertoires in COVID-19. Data came from immunoSEQ multiplex PCR; TCRdb stores just in-frame clones and leaves some out. The sample has about 150,000 clones; 85% are singletons. Sequenced: PBMCs or T cells enriched from blood (not recorded which). The receptors shown here come from a woman between 40 and 50 years old who had recovered from COVID-19.

The chain recombines TRBV6-4 with TRBJ2-3; 8 bases map to TRBD2. Germline loops: CDR1 MRHNA, CDR2 SNTAGT. With V trimmed by 5 bases and J by 1 base, 5 bases remained unmatched. This CDR3 comprises 15 residues. The CDR3, as DNA: TGTGCCAGCAGTAAAGATAGCGGGGGCACAGATACGCAGTATTTT. The encoded protein is CASSKDSGGTDTQYF.

V and J are TRBV9 and TRBJ1-1; TRBD1 is a possible D gene (5 bases). Germline assignment: CDR1 SGDLS and CDR2 YYNGEE. Trimming cost V 4 bases and J 1 base, with 11 bases left between them. CDR3 size: 14 residues. This CDR3 reads CASSSWGGNTEAFF. In DNA form, the CDR3 reads TGTGCCAGCAGCTCCTGGGGGGGGAACACTGAAGCTTTCTTT.

This clone was counted only a few times. This rearrangement joins TRBV30 to TRBJ1-4, with TRBD1 as a possible D gene (5 bases). The CDR3 consists of 13 residues. The V gene's germline CDR1 is GTSNPN and CDR2 SVGIG (reference sequence). The germline V and J ends were trimmed by 0 bases and 4 bases, with 6 bases remaining between them. The CDR3 nucleotides are TGTGCCTGGAGTGTACAGGATAATGAAAAACTGTTTTTT. Its translation is CAWSVQDNEKLFF.

This clone was seen just once. Written as DNA, the CDR3 is TGTGCCAGCAGCTTAGCGCAGGGGCCAACACCGAACACTGAAGCTTTCTTT. Amino acid sequence: CASSLAQGPTPNTEAFF. The J gene is TRBJ1-1, the V gene TRBV7-9; tentatively, D is TRBD1 (6 bases). Germline-derived CDR1 and CDR2 are SEHNR and FQNEAQ (reference sequence). Trimming left V 0 bases short and J 1 base short, with 15 bases between. The CDR3 spans 17 residues.

The CDR3 loop is CASSPGQGAIEQYF. CDR3 nucleotides: TGTGCCAGCAGCCCGGGACAGGGGGCTATCGAGCAGTACTTC. This chain links TRBV6-5 with TRBJ2-7; 12 bases match TRBD1. Germline V CDR1 and CDR2: MNHEY, SVGAGI. The CDR3 covers 14 residues. The V gene end was trimmed by 6 bases and the J gene end by 6 bases; junction bases not matched to a gene: 6.

The chain joins TRBV9 to TRBJ2-3; TRBD2 agrees at 9 bases. V gave up 0 bases and J gave up 5 bases; unmatched junction bases: 7. The V gene's germline CDR1 is SGDLS and CDR2 YYNGEE. This CDR3 has 16 residues. CDR3 loop: CASSVVRAGGQDTQYF. The CDR3 DNA reads as TGTGCCAGCAGCGTAGTCCGGGCGGGGGGGCAAGATACGCAGTATTTT.

V and J are TRBV6-5 and TRBJ1-3; D is unclear. Trimming took off 2 bases at V and 8 bases at J, with 16 bases between the two ends. This CDR3 has 15 amino acids. CDR1 and CDR2 from the germline V gene are MNHEY and SVGAGI. In DNA, the CDR3 is TGTGCCAGCAGTTACGGCGGGCCTCCCGGATACACCATATATTTT. Protein product: CASSYGGPPGYTIYF.

The V gene is TRBV2, the J gene TRBJ1-1; D is ambiguous. CDR1 is SNHLY, CDR2 FYNNEI, per germline. The CDR3 has 13 residues. V was pared by 3 bases and J by 0 bases, with 5 bases between. CDR3 in DNA: TGTGCCAGCAGTGACCAGGTGAACACTGAAGCTTTCTTT. Residues: CASSDQVNTEAFF.

The chain carries TRBV10-1 and TRBJ2-2; TRBD1 matches at 7 bases. CDR3 length equals 16 residues. The V gene's germline CDR1 is WNHNN and CDR2 SYGVQD (reference sequence). Germline trimming cut 3 bases from V and 2 bases from J; bases unmatched to any gene: 6. The CDR3 sequence is CASSERAGGNTGELFF. The CDR3 DNA reads TGCGCCAGCAGTGAACGGGCAGGGGGAAACACCGGGGAGCTGTTTTTT.

The chain has TRBV6-5 and TRBJ1-1; D may be TRBD1 (6 bases). This CDR3 contains 14 residues. Trimming removed 7 bases from V and 0 bases from J, with 12 bases in between. In germline, CDR1 is MNHEY, CDR2 SVGAGI. The CDR3, as DNA: TGTGCCAGCACCTGGACAGAGCTGAACACTGAAGCTTTCTTT. It encodes CASTWTELNTEAFF.

The chain couples TRBV6-5 to TRBJ2-5; 10 nucleotides line up with TRBD2. The CDR3 has 15 residues. Trimming removed 6 bases from V and 6 bases from J; junction bases left unmatched: 10. Germline CDR1 reads MNHEY; CDR2 reads SVGAGI. CDR3 DNA: TGTGCCAGCAGCCCCGGGACTAGCGCCGCCCAGACCCAGTACTTC. Translating it yields CASSPGTSAAQTQYF.

This chain uses TRBV19 with TRBJ2-7; a possible D gene is TRBD1 (6 bases). The CDR3 spans 14 residues. Trimming took off 3 bases at V and 1 base at J, with 10 bases between the two ends. Germline lookup yields CDR1 LNHDA and CDR2 SQIVND (reference sequence). The CDR3 sequence: CASSISGASYEQYF. The CDR3 coding sequence is TGTGCCAGTAGTATTTCAGGGGCATCCTACGAGCAGTACTTC.

V and J are TRBV13 and TRBJ2-7, with D maybe TRBD2 (7 bases). CDR3 size: 16 residues. V lost 3 bases to trimming and J lost 2 bases, with 17 bases between them. CDR1 and CDR2 from the germline V gene are PRHDT and FYEKMQ (reference sequence). The CDR3 DNA reads as TGTGCCAGCAGCTTTGATGGGGGCGGACTAGCCTACGAGCAGTACTTC. Encoded protein: CASSFDGGGLAYEQYF.

This chain connects TRBV5-1 to TRBJ1-1; 8 bases are a match to TRBD1. The V gene end was trimmed by 4 bases and the J gene end by 6 bases; junction bases not matched to a gene: 8. This CDR3 has 14 amino acids. The germline V gene encodes CDR1 SGHRS and CDR2 YFSETQ. The CDR3 region has the DNA TGCGCCAGCAGCCCGACGGACAGGGATGCTGAAGCTTTCTTT. The encoded protein is CASSPTDRDAEAFF.

V and J are TRBV29-1 and TRBJ1-1; TRBD1 might be the D (5 bases). Germline V gene sequence: CDR1 SQVTM, CDR2 ANQGSEA. V lost 4 bases to trimming and J lost 4 bases, with 13 bases between them. The length of the CDR3 is 13 residues. The CDR3 DNA is TGCAGCGTTGTTATGCAGGGAGGCACTGAAGCTTTCTTT. This codes for CSVVMQGGTEAFF.

This chain links TRBV27 with TRBJ2-2; no clear D gene. V was pared by 7 bases and J by 5 bases, with 17 bases between. Germline loops: CDR1 MNHEY, CDR2 SMNVEV (reference sequence). This CDR3 has 15 residues. In DNA, the CDR3 is TGTGCCAGCAAGCTTTTCTCCCGAGGAACCGGGGAGCTGTTTTTT. It yields the protein CASKLFSRGTGELFF.

The chain recombines TRBV4-2 with TRBJ2-3; 12 positions agree with TRBD2. The length of the CDR3 is 16 residues. Germline lookup yields CDR1 LGHNA and CDR2 YNFKEQ. V gave up 0 bases and J gave up 4 bases; unmatched junction bases: 2. In nucleotides, the CDR3 is TGTGCCAGCAGCCAAGAACTAGCGGGAGGCTCAGATACGCAGTATTTT. This codes for CASSQELAGGSDTQYF.

This chain joins TRBV21-1 and TRBJ1-3; the table's D call, TRBD1, was not checked against the DNA. TRBV21-1 is a known pseudogene. The CDR3 totals 18 residues. In nucleotides, the CDR3 is TGTGCCAGCAGCAAAGGGGGACAGGGAGGGACTCTGAGAAACACCATATATTTT. This codes for CASSKGGQGGTLRNTIYF.

The chain combines TRBV11-3 with TRBJ1-1, with TRBD1 identical over 7 bases. The V segment lost 5 bases and the J segment 9 bases; nucleotides outside the gene matches: 6. Germline CDR1 and CDR2: SGHNT and YENEEA. This CDR3 has 12 amino acids. The DNA for the CDR3 is TGTGCCAGCAGCCTAAGACAGGGCCAAGCTTTCTTT. It is translated as CASSLRQGQAFF.

The V gene is TRBV6-1, the J gene TRBJ2-3, with D possibly being TRBD1 (5 bases). This CDR3 is built from 13 residues. CDR1 is MNHNS, CDR2 SASEGT, per germline. V shed 0 bases and J shed 6 bases, with 7 bases lying between them. CDR3 loop: CASSEAGVDTQYF. Here the CDR3 DNA reads TGTGCCAGCAGTGAAGCAGGGGTGGATACGCAGTATTTT.

V usage is TRBV29-1 and J usage is TRBJ2-2, with 7 nucleotides matching TRBD1. CDR1 is SQVTM, CDR2 ANQGSEA, per germline. CDR3 length equals 13 residues. V lost 3 bases, J lost 6 bases, and 4 bases stayed unmatched. The CDR3 DNA is TGCAGCGTTGACAGGGGGTTAGCCGGGGAGCTGTTTTTT. This translates into CSVDRGLAGELFF.

This chain uses TRBV7-9 with TRBJ2-7, with D maybe TRBD1 (6 bases). Trimming removed 6 bases at V and 5 bases at J, with 14 bases between. Germline assignment: CDR1 SEHNR and CDR2 FQNEAQ (reference sequence). There are 13 residues in the CDR3. The CDR3 reads CASRETRQDEQYF. DNA of the CDR3: TGTGCCAGCAGAGAAACTAGACAGGACGAGCAGTACTTC.

The V call is TRBV6-5, the J call TRBJ2-5; no clear D gene. Germline V lookup: CDR1 MNHEY, CDR2 SVGAGI. Deletions cut 2 bases from V and 7 bases from J, with 14 bases between. CDR3 length equals 14 residues. CDR3: CASSYPGRLWTQYF. The CDR3 region has the DNA TGTGCCAGCAGTTACCCGGGTCGGTTGTGGACCCAGTACTTC.

J is TRBJ2-1 and V is TRBV7-9; TRBD1 matches at 9 bases. The CDR3 spans 17 residues. The V segment lost 4 bases and the J segment 0 bases; nucleotides outside the gene matches: 7. CDR1 and CDR2 (germline): SEHNR, FQNEAQ (reference sequence). The CDR3 spells CASSSRTGGNSYNEQFF. The DNA for the CDR3 is TGTGCCAGCAGCTCTCGAACAGGGGGCAACTCCTACAATGAGCAGTTCTTC.

The chain uses TRBV12-3 or TRBV12-4 and TRBJ1-5; D remains ambiguous. This CDR3 has 12 amino acids. The germline V and J ends were trimmed by 8 bases and 0 bases, with 5 bases remaining between them. The CDR3 DNA sequence: TGTGCCAGCGACTATAGCAATCAGCCCCAGCATTTT. Amino acids: CASDYSNQPQHF.

The chain carries TRBV12-3 or TRBV12-4 and TRBJ1-2; no clear D. The CDR3 length is 13 residues. Trimming stripped 6 bases from V and 8 bases from J, with 16 bases between. The DNA for the CDR3 is TGTGCCAGCAGCTCTCCTGGAGTGTGGGGCTACACCTTC. It encodes CASSSPGVWGYTF.

This chain links TRBV5-1 with TRBJ2-3, with TRBD2 matching over 10 bases. V shed 7 bases, J shed 0 bases, and the junction held 2 bases outside the gene matches. Germline CDR1 is SGHRS and CDR2 is YFSETQ. This CDR3 comprises 14 residues. The CDR3 protein is CASGLAASTDTQYF. The CDR3 DNA follows: TGCGCCAGCGGACTAGCGGCTAGCACAGATACGCAGTATTTT. Using reference TRBV5-1 and TRBJ2-3 for the parts outside the CDR3, the full variable domain is KAGVTQTPRYLIKTRGQQVTLSCSPISGHRSVSWYQQTPGQGLQFLFEYFSETQRNKGNFPGRFSGRQFSNSRSEMNVSTLELGDSALYLCASGLAASTDTQYFGPGTRLTVL.

The rearrangement links TRBV18 to TRBJ1-5; D uncertain. CDR1 and CDR2 from the germline V gene are KGHSH and LQKENI. CDR3 length equals 15 residues. V gave up 0 bases and J gave up 0 bases, with 6 bases separating them. CDR3 nucleotide sequence: TGTGCCAGCTCACCACCAGAACTTAGCAATCAGCCCCAGCATTTT. Residues: CASSPPELSNQPQHF.

Many counts were recorded for this clone. J is TRBJ1-2 and V is TRBV3-1 (or the pseudogene TRBV3-2), with D perhaps TRBD1 (6 bases). V lost 0 bases and J 8 bases, leaving 10 bases between the germline ends. The CDR3 covers 13 residues. The germline gives CDR1 LGHDT, CDR2 YNNKEL (reference sequence). The CDR3 loop is CASSQDTGTGYTF. CDR3 nucleotides: TGTGCCAGCAGCCAAGATACAGGGACCGGCTACACCTTC.

The rearrangement uses TRBV6-1 and TRBJ2-1, with a tentative D call TRBD1 (5 bases). V shed 2 bases and J shed 6 bases, with 14 bases lying between them. The CDR3 has 15 residues. Germline CDR1 and CDR2: MNHNS and SASEGT. The CDR3: CASSEMAGNVNEQFF. CDR3 nucleotides: TGTGCCAGCAGTGAAATGGCAGGGAACGTCAATGAGCAGTTCTTC.

The rearrangement uses TRBV27 and TRBJ2-7; 7 bases align to TRBD2. Per germline, CDR1 MNHEY and CDR2 SMNVEV (reference sequence). V lost 5 bases to trimming and J lost 3 bases; unmatched junction nucleotides: 10. The CDR3 spans 15 residues. CDR3 nucleotide sequence: TGTGCCAGCAGTGCTATGCCAGCGGGGTACTACGAGCAGTACTTC. Residues: CASSAMPAGYYEQYF.

The V call is TRBV27, the J call TRBJ1-1; D remains unclear. This CDR3 region has 12 residues. V lost 6 bases and J 1 base, leaving 6 bases between the germline ends. Germline values: CDR1 MNHEY, CDR2 SMNVEV (reference sequence). The CDR3 protein is CASRGGNTEAFF. The CDR3 DNA follows: TGTGCCAGCAGAGGAGGGAACACTGAAGCTTTCTTT.